This TCR beta chain emerged from a study of shared clonotypes between healthy human individuals. Findings and limits, study-wide: Incomplete sequencing of sorted subsets was indicated by rarefaction despite large depth.

Caucasian adults residing in Nashville, Tennessee made up all the donors. It was into CD45RA+ naive and CD45RA-negative memory subsets that the CD4+ cells were split. The V and J ends lost 4 bases and 1 base respectively, with 7 bases between them. The CDR3 sequence is 14 residues long. Germline V gives CDR1 LGHNA, CDR2 YSLEER. The repertoire was sequenced with immunoSEQ multiplex PCR; TCRdb's copy has only in-frame clones and lacks some. The sample includes over a million clones, under 80% of them seen just once. This clone was picked up many times. The target antigen is unknown. This clonotype was obtained from a man aged 18 to 29 in good health. J is TRBJ2-2 and V is TRBV4-3; D is possibly TRBD1 or TRBD2 (5 bases each). Sample: memory CD4+ T cells sorted from blood. Stated subset: CD45RA-negative fraction. CDR3 coding DNA: TGCGCCAGCAGCCGGGACGGGAACACCGGGGAGCTGTTTTTT. This encodes CASSRDGNTGELFF.